The 5 T cell receptor beta chains listed next were all sequenced from one sample in a study of CD8 T cells in ankylosing spondylitis. TCRdb ran MiXCR on the 5' RACE reads and lists one entry per CDR3 protein. The repertoire includes some 130,000 distinct CDR3 sequences, about 13% of them detected once, and under 3% sits in the top ten. Material: blood, either unsorted or a sorted T cell fraction (not recorded which). The source is a female donor with ankylosing spondylitis or in good health (not recorded which).

The V gene is TRBV7-9, the J gene TRBJ2-2; D is unclear. This CDR3 is 15 amino acids long. Germline CDR1 reads SEHNR; CDR2 reads FQNEAQ (reference sequence). The V end was cut by 5 bases, the J end by 0 bases, with 10 bases between. The CDR3 spells CASSPAQTNTGELFF. The CDR3 DNA sequence: TGTGCCAGCAGCCCCGCACAGACGAACACCGGGGAGCTGTTTTTT.

This clonotype came up many times. The CDR3 here is CASRGGQDSYNEQFF. In DNA form, the CDR3 reads TGTGCCAGCAGGGGGGGACAGGACTCCTACAATGAGCAGTTCTTC. The chain is built from TRBV12-3 or TRBV12-4 and TRBJ2-1; TRBD1 matches at 8 bases. CDR3 length equals 15 residues. V shed 6 bases and J 0 bases; nucleotides not matched to a gene: 4.

This clonotype has just a few counts. This chain joins TRBV6-1 and TRBJ1-1; D may be TRBD1 (5 bases). The CDR3 totals 13 residues. Germline-derived CDR1 and CDR2 are MNHNS and SASEGT. The V and J ends lost 1 base and 10 bases respectively, with 13 bases between them. The DNA for the CDR3 is TGTGCCAGCAGTGAAGTCGGGGCAGGGACAGCTTTCTTT. It yields the protein CASSEVGAGTAFF.

The chain uses TRBV7-6 and TRBJ2-7; 10 bases align to TRBD1. Trimming removed 5 bases from V and 1 base from J; junction bases left unmatched: 2. The CDR3 consists of 14 residues. Looked up from germline, CDR1 is SGHVS and CDR2 is FNYEAQ. The CDR3 loop reads CASSRDRGSYEQYF. In nucleotides, the CDR3 is TGTGCCAGCAGCCGGGACAGGGGTTCCTACGAGCAGTACTTC.

The table lists this clonotype with many counts. This sequence joins TRBV28 and TRBJ2-2, with D maybe TRBD1 (5 bases). Germline V CDR1 and CDR2: MDHEN, SYDVKM. Trimming shortened V by 4 bases and J by 5 bases, and 8 bases separated the two germline ends. This CDR3 is built from 13 residues. CDR3 region: CASSSGITGELFF. The CDR3 DNA sequence: TGTGCCAGCAGTTCAGGGATAACCGGGGAGCTGTTTTTT.